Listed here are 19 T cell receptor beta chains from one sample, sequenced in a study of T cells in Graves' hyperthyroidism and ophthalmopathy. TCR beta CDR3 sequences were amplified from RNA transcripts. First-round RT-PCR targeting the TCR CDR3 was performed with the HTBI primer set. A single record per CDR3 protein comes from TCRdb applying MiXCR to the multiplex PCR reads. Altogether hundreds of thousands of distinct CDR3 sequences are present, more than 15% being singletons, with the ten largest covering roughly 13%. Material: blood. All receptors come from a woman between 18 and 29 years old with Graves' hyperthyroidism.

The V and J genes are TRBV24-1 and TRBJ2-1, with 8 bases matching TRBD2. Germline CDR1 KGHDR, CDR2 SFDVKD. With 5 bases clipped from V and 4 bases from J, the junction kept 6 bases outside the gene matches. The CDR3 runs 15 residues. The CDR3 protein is CATSALTSAYNEQFF. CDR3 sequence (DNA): TGTGCCACCAGTGCCCTGACTAGCGCGTACAATGAGCAGTTCTTC.

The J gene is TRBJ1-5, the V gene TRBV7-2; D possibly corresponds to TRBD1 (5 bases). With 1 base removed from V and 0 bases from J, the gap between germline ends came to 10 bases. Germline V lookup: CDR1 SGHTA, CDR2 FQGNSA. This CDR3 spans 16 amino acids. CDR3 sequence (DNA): TGTGCCAGCAGCTTAGTAGCAGGGAATAGCAATCAGCCCCAGCATTTT. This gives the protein CASSLVAGNSNQPQHF.

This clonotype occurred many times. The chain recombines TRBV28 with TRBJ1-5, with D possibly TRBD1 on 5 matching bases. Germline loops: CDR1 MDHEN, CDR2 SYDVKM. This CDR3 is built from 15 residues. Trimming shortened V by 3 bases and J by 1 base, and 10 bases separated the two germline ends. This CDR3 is CASSFPGASNQPQHF. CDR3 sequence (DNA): TGTGCCAGCAGTTTCCCTGGGGCGAGCAATCAGCCCCAGCATTTT.

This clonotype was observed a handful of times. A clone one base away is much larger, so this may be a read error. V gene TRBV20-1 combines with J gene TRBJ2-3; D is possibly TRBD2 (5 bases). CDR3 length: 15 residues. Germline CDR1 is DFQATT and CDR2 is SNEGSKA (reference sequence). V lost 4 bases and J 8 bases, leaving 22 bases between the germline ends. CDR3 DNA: TGCAGTGCTACCACCCCGCTGGAGGAGGCAGGTACGCAGTATTTT. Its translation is CSATTPLEEAGTQYF.

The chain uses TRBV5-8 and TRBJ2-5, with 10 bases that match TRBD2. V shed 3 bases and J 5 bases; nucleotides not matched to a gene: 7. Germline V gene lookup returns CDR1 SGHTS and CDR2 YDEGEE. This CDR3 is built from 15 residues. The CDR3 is CASSWTSGPQETQYF. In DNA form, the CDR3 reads TGTGCCAGCAGCTGGACTAGCGGACCACAGGAGACCCAGTACTTC.

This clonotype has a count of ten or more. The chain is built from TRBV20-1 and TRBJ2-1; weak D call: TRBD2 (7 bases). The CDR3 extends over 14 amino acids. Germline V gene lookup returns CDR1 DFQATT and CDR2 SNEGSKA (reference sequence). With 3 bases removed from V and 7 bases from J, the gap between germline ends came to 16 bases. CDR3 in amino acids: CSASRGGGPNEQFF. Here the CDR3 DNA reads TGCAGTGCTAGTCGAGGGGGGGGTCCAAATGAGCAGTTCTTC.

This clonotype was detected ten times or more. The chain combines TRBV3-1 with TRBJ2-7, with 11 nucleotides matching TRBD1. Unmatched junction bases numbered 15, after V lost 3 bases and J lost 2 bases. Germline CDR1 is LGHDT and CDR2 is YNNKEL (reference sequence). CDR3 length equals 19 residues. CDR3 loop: CASSQIGQGAVYPAYEQYF. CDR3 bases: TGTGCCAGCAGCCAGATTGGACAGGGGGCAGTTTACCCCGCCTACGAGCAGTACTTC.

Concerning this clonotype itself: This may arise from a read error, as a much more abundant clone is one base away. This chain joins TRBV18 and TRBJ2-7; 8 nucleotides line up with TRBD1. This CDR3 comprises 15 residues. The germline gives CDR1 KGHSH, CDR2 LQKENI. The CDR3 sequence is CAGSPATGVSHEQYF. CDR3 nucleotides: TGTGCCGGCTCACCAGCGACAGGGGTCAGTCACGAGCAGTACTTC.

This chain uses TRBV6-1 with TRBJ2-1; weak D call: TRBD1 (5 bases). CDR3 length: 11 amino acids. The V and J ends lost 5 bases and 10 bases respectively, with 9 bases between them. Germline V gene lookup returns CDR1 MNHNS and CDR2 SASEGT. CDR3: CASSYYREQFF. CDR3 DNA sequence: TGTGCCAGCAGTTATTACAGGGAGCAGTTCTTC.

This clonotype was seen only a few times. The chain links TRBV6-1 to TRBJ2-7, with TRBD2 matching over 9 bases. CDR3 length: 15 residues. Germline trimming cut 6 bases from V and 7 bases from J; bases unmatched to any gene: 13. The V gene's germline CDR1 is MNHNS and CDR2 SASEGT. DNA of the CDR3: TGTGCCAGCAGCCCCTTCGCGGGAGGGCCCGGAGAGCAGTACTTC. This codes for CASSPFAGGPGEQYF.

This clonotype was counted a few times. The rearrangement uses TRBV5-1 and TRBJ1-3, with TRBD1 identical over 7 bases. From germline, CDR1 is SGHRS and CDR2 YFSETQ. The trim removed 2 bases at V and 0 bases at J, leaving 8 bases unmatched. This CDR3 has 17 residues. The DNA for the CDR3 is TGCGCCAGCAGCTTAGCCGGGACAGTAAACTCTGGAAACACCATATATTTT. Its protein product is CASSLAGTVNSGNTIYF.

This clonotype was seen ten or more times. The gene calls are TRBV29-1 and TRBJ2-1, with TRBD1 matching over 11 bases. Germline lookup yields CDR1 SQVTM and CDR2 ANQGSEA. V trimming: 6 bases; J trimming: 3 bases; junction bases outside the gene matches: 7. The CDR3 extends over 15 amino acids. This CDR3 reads CSVRTGGPGYNEQFF. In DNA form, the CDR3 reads TGCAGCGTCAGGACAGGGGGCCCCGGCTACAATGAGCAGTTCTTC.

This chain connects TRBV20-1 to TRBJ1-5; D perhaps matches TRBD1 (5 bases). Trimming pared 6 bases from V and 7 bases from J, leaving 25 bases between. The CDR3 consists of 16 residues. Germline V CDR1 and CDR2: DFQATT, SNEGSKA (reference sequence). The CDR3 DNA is TGCAGTGCCCTAAGACAGCTACCTTCCCCGGGGCAGCCCCAGCATTTT. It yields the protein CSALRQLPSPGQPQHF.

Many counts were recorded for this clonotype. The chain's CDR3 is CASSEGGGAQETQYF. In DNA, the CDR3 is TGCGCCAGCAGTGAAGGCGGGGGGGCCCAAGAGACCCAGTACTTC. This chain links TRBV10-2 with TRBJ2-5, with 9 bases matching TRBD2. The CDR3 totals 15 residues. V trimming: 3 bases; J trimming: 1 base; junction bases outside the gene matches: 3. The germline CDR1 and CDR2 sequences are WSHSY and SAAADI.

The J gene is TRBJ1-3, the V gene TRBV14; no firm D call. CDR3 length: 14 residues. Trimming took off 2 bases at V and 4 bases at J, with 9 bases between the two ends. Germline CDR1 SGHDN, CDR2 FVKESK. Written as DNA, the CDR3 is TGTGCCAGCAGCCAAAGGAGGTTCGGAAACACCATATATTTT. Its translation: CASSQRRFGNTIYF.

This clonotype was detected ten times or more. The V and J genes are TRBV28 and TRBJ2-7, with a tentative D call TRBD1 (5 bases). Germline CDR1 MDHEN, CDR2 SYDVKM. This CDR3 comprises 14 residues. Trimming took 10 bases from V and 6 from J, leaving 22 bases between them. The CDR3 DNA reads TGTGCCACCACACGCCCAACAGGTTTCGGCGAGCAGTACTTC. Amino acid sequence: CATTRPTGFGEQYF. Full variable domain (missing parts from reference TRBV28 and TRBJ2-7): DVKVTQSSRYLVKRTGEKVFLECVQDMDHENMFWYRQDPGLGLRLIYFSYDVKMKEKGDIPEGYSVSREKKERFSLILESASTNQTSMYLCATTRPTGFGEQYFGPGTRLTVT.

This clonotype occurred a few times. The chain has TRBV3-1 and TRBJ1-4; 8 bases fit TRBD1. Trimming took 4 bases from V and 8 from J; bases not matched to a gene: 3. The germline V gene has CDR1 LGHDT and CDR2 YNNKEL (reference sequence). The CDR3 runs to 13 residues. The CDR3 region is CASSLRQGEKLFF. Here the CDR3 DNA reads TGTGCCAGCAGCCTCCGACAGGGGGAAAAACTGTTTTTT.

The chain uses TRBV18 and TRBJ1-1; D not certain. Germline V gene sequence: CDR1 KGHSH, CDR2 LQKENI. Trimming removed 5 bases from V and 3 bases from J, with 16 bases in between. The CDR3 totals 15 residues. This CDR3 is CASSSSWFMDTEAFF. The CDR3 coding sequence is TGTGCCAGCTCAAGTTCATGGTTCATGGACACTGAAGCTTTCTTT.

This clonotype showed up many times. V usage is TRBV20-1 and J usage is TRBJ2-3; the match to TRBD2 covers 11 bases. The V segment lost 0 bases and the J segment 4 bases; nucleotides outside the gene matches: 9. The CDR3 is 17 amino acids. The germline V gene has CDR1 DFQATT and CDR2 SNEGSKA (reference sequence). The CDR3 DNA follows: TGCAGTGCTAGAGAGAGGCTAGCGGGAGGATCACCAGATACGCAGTATTTT. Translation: CSARERLAGGSPDTQYF.